This T cell receptor beta chain stems from a study of cytomegalovirus exposure and HLA in healthy donors (dated by TCRdb to 2017 to 2019). The study in broad terms: An earlier analysis of some 620 of the donors reported roughly 300 Gb of sequence data and 117 million unique TCR beta sequences obtained from roughly 170 million T cells. To predict cytomegalovirus infection status, the study brought together high-throughput TCR immunosequencing, statistical association of individual TCRs with disease status, and machine learning. Using immunosequencing, the study profiled T cell repertoires from 640 or so subjects and related those repertoires to cytomegalovirus serostatus. Typing coverage differed by locus: A, B, C, DRB1 and DQB1 were typed in about 620-640 donors, DQA1 in roughly 500, DPA1 in 600 to 610, and DPB1 in 400 to 480. A later genetic analysis took genome-wide SNP genotypes for about 55% of the roughly 700 donors and used that subset as a discovery cohort. A separate validation cohort of approximately 130 different subjects was used in addition to the 666-subject first cohort. Both class I and class II loci were covered by HLA typing, at four-digit resolution. The aim of the study was to test whether cataloging public T cell receptors could identify signatures of past pathogen exposure. A later analysis re-examined previously published TCR beta repertoires from about 700 donors and added high-resolution HLA genotyping to investigate patterns of TCR occurrence. An earlier analysis of about 600 of the donors used high-throughput TCR beta sequencing to judge whether each TCR beta V gene segment behaved as functional or pseudogenic. On average, 235,054 unique TCR beta nucleotide sequences were sequenced per donor among 300 to 500 genotyped donors of the cohort, with approximately 18% of those sequences being non-productive. Among the 398 genotyped donors, 75% to 90% belonged to the genetic ancestry cluster associated with self-reported Caucasian donors. In the later analysis, no new phenotypic data were used to find candidate immune exposures; instead, reliance was placed on TCR beta sequences and their occurrence across donors. All discovery cohort repertoires had been generated on a single sequencing platform. Donor age, sex, ethnicity and CMV serostatus were compiled together with the repertoire data. About 310 gigabases of sequencing data and approximately 80 million unique TCR sequences were included in an early release covering under 650 HLA-typed donors. Because of strong linkage in the cohort, a few DR-DQ haplotypes were treated as single units for association and clustering. Findings and caveats that apply to the study as a whole: The sequencing pipeline was judged likely to have produced a cluster of highly shared sequence variants as a technical artifact. Around 16 rarely observed V segments, including chromosome 9 orphons, were excluded from the earlier analysis of a few hundred of the donors because counts were too low. Some IMGT-functional V segments, including TRBV6-2 and TRBV6-3, could not be told apart with the 87-base-pair reads, so those segments were excluded. A later genetic analysis reported fewer N-insertions in productive TCRs among donors in an Asian-associated ancestry cluster than the roughly 650-donor mean. Linkage disequilibrium might explain the correlated functional status among segregating V segments, but an unknown experimental factor could not be ruled out. V-gene and J-gene trimming of TCR beta chains was associated with a missense DCLRE1C variant in a later genetic analysis, and the association was replicated in an independent cohort. Most TCR sequences were seen in very few donors, while some public TCRs were found in many individuals. In a later analysis, HLA-associated TCR beta chains were found to be more clonally expanded and to have lower generation probabilities than equally common non-associated chains. In the study, about 150 TCR beta chains were listed as associated with cytomegalovirus. Most CMV-associated TCR beta chains appeared to be HLA-restricted in a later analysis, and the HLA associations seemed to be driven largely by CMV exposure. This cohort had only TCR beta chains sequenced, and the lack of alpha or paired-chain data limited which features could be detected. A further reported finding was that TCR beta sequences accurately predicted the HLA-A and HLA-B alleles for most subjects in the first cohort. The classifier was reported to diagnose cytomegalovirus status with high specificity and sensitivity in both the original and validation cohorts. A later analysis reported that several top co-occurrence clusters appeared linked to parvovirus B19, influenza, CMV and Epstein-Barr virus. Specific HLA alleles were associated with 15,000 to 20,000 TCR beta sequences at a false discovery rate of 0.05 in a later analysis. In a later analysis, the rate of TCR association differed among HLA loci, with DRB1 alleles having the most associated TCRs and HLA-C alleles having the fewest. Sequencing depth was assumed to be roughly uniform across donors in the presence/absence analyses, though that assumption may not hold. An earlier analysis of roughly 570 of the donors showed that most TCR beta V segments appeared in productive rearrangements either about 87% or about 30% of the time, which broadly matched IMGT annotations. The only immune exposure information available for the cohort was CMV serostatus. When HLA alleles, especially DR and DQ, strongly co-occurred, TCR associations were difficult to assign to individual alleles. In vitro tests confirmed that three of the cytomegalovirus-associated TCR beta chains recognize cytomegalovirus antigens. HLA typing was unavailable for some donors at each locus, so association tests used only the typed subset. It was suggested by the authors that the approach could potentially be generalized to other disease states and immunological phenotypes.

About this clone itself: It lacks a known antigen. Per-base qualities were not stored, and no clone one base away is much larger.

The CDR1 and CDR2 encoded by the germline V gene are MGHRA and YSYEKL. V loses 1 base of germline sequence and J loses 4 bases, and the interval between the two ends is 11 bases. CDR3 length: 15 amino acids, cysteine to phenylalanine. The sequence is cut down to CDR3 DNA, 45 bases in frame from base 1. Libraries were built with the immunoSEQ multiplex PCR assay. The multiplex PCR relied on a mix of 60 forward primers for TCR Vbeta segments and 13 reverse primers for TCR Jbeta segments. A multiplex PCR assay on genomic DNA amplified the CDR3 region of rearranged TCR beta genes. Amplified TCR beta libraries were sequenced as 87-base-pair reads on the Illumina HiSeq System. In the paper's pipeline: A later analysis counted some 80 million unique TCR beta chains across the 600 to 850 repertoires, and roughly 9.9 million of these chains were shared by at least two donors. A nearest-neighbor algorithm error-corrected the raw reads and collapsed the reads into unique sequences, merging closely related sequences to remove PCR and sequencing errors. V, D and J gene segments were assigned by aligning CDR3 sequences to IMGT reference sequences. For a sequence to be retained, at least a six-nucleotide match to both a V gene segment and a J gene segment was required. A rearrangement counted as productive if the CDR3 had no stop codons and remained in frame with V and J, and every other rearrangement counted as non-productive. Following IMGT convention, CDR3 was defined as the stretch from the second conserved V-encoded cysteine up to the conserved J-encoded phenylalanine. In an earlier analysis of roughly 580 of the donors, sequences lacking an unambiguous match to a single V gene segment were excluded. An earlier analysis of approximately 590 of the donors called V segments functional above 56.7% productive rearrangements and segregating when the between-donor standard deviation exceeded 5%. A statistical classification framework was built for diagnosing cytomegalovirus status from the catalog of TCR beta chain sequences. V and J gene assignment, in a later analysis, came from comparing TCR nucleotide sequences with IMGT/GENE-DB human TR gene sequences. In a later analysis, CDR3 sequences and most-parsimonious VDJ recombination scenarios were assigned using the TCRdist pipeline. In a later analysis, each TCR beta chain was defined by its CDR3 amino acid sequence together with its V-gene family, and reads without a unique V-gene family were excluded. As a way to deal with suspected cross-contamination and a sequencing artifact, a later analysis dropped approximately 570 nucleotide sequences that were highly shared and had low generation probability. In a later analysis, a clonal expansion index for each public chain was calculated from normalized within-repertoire ranks of inferred template counts. A later analysis computed generation probabilities with a VDJ recombination model fitted to out-of-frame rearrangements, and checked the results against IGoR. In a later analysis, hypergeometric tests were used to score TCR-TCR, TCR-HLA and TCR-CMV co-occurrence, with a repertoire-size bias correction applied to TCR pairs. A later analysis estimated false discovery rates by permuting HLA or CMV assignments 20 times. A later analysis grouped co-occurring TCRs with DBSCAN, adding TCRdist sequence similarity when clustering within HLA-allele-positive subsets. Repertoires with fewer than 30,000 or more than 120,000 public chains were left out of co-occurrence clustering, as were a few repertoires with anomalous nucleotide sharing. TCRdb provides this immuneACCESS table in a form limited to in-frame rearrangements. Some clones are lacking; in checked studies, under half of them reflect an unresolved V gene, and why the rest are absent is not known. The D gene and trimming were derived from the DNA, and the V and J assignments and clone size from that table. Across this sample there are over 250,000 clones, with 86% seen only once. Of the sample, about 4% is held by the ten largest clones.

The cohort comprised fewer than 700 healthy bone marrow donors. Cohort members were all nominally healthy when sampled, although unrecorded immune exposures were likely present. The donor was CMV seropositive and was included in the group of some 290 seropositive cohort members. Every donor gave a peripheral blood sample, and the peripheral blood mononuclear cells from that sample were used for TCR beta sequencing. Genomic DNA extraction from the blood cell samples was performed with the Qiagen DNeasy Blood Extraction Kit. The specimen sequenced was PBMCs. The receptor chain draws on TRBV4-1 and TRBJ2-1, with a weak D call of TRBD1 (6 bases match). This receptor was obtained from a man aged 35-49 years in good health and CMV-seropositive. The DNA sequence is TGCGCCAGCAGCCAAGTAGGACAGCGATACAATGAGCAGTTCTTC. Translated, it reads CASSQVGQRYNEQFF.